Listed below are T cell receptor beta chains from one sample, sequenced in a study of T cells in Graves' hyperthyroidism and ophthalmopathy. TCRdb called the multiplex PCR reads again in MiXCR, with one record for every CDR3 protein. This table holds approximately 600,000 distinct CDR3 sequences, about a fifth found once. The specimen was blood. These TCRs come from a man aged 30 to 39 with Graves' ophthalmopathy. The CDR3 runs from the conserved cysteine through the conserved F or W.

CDR3 length	V gene	J gene	CDR3 protein
14	TRBV9	TRBJ2-3	CASSSTSGDITQYF
18	TRBV20-1	TRBJ1-6	CSAHDRTQGVPRNSPLHF
14	TRBV29-1	TRBJ1-2	CSVEDGRGDLGYTF
12	TRBV11-2	TRBJ2-5	CASSTGTETQYF
16	TRBV9	TRBJ2-5	CASSVGGTSGGETQYF
14	TRBV7-6	TRBJ2-7	CASSLLGSAYEQYF
16	TRBV7-2	TRBJ2-2	CASRRTSGRVMGELFF
13	TRBV7-2	TRBJ2-6	CASSTGGANVLTF
12	TRBV7-9	TRBJ2-7	CANSLKAYEQYF
12	TRBV19	TRBJ1-6	CVSGGMDSPLHF
17	TRBV5-5	TRBJ2-2	CASSLRNAKNNTGELFF
15	TRBV20-1	TRBJ2-7	CSAPGDREVVGEQYF
14	TRBV24-1	TRBJ1-1	CATSGGAGNTEAFF
15	TRBV6-5	TRBJ2-2	CASSYSSGVTGELFF
14	TRBV20-1	TRBJ2-5	CSASPTQDTETQYF
18	TRBV20-1	TRBJ2-5	CSARDLRPLEGNLRAQYF
15	TRBV6-1	TRBJ1-5	CASSPDERGNQPQHF